The 2 T cell receptor beta chains presented below share a single source sample, sequenced in a study of kidney transplant recipient with SARS-CoV-2 infection. TCRdb analysed the reads with MiXCR anew, one entry per CDR3 protein. The table has 200,000 to 250,000 distinct CDR3 sequences, about 28% seen once; the top ten hold roughly 7%. The source was a blood sample, collected at baseline and between days 110 and 120 from a kidney transplant recipient. These receptor sequences come from a young adult male patient who had COVID-19 and was a kidney transplant recipient. Some T cells may have come from the graft donor.

This clonotype was observed many times. V is TRBV8-2 and J is TRBJ2-6; TRBD2 is the table's D call and was not checked against the DNA. TRBV8-2 is a listed pseudogene. There are 17 residues in the CDR3. The CDR3 DNA reads TGTGGCAATCCTCGGAGGATAACACAAAGTCGGGCCAACGTCCTGACTTTC. It codes for CGNPRRITQSRANVLTF.

Concerning this clonotype itself: A single base separates this from a much larger clone, so it may be a read error. V and J are TRBV19 and TRBJ2-7; 12 nucleotides match TRBD2. The CDR3 extends over 15 amino acids. The germline V gene has CDR1 LNHDA and CDR2 SQIVND (reference sequence). CDR3 region: CACSPRTSGMYEQYF. CDR3 nucleotide sequence: TGTGCCTGTAGTCCGAGGACTAGCGGGATGTACGAGCAGTACTTC.